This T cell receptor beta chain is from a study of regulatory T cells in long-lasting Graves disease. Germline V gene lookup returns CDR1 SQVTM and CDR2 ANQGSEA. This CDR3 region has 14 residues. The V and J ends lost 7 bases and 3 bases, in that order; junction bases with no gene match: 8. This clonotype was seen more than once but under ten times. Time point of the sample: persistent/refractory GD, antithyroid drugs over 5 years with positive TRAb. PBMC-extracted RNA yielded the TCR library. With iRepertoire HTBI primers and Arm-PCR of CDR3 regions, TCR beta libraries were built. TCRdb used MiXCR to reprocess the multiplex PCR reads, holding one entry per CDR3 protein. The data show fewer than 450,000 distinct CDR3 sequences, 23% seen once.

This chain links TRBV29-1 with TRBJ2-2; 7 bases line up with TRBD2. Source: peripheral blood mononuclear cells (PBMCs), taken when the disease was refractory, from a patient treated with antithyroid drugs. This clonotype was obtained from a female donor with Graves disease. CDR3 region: CSGKSGKYTGELFF. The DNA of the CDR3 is TGCAGCGGAAAAAGCGGGAAATACACCGGGGAGCTGTTTTTT.